The rows below give T cell receptor beta chains drawn from one sample of a study of early T cells in non-severe SARS-CoV-2 infection. TCRdb itself ran the 5' RACE reads through MiXCR, one entry per CDR3 protein. This table holds more than 60,000 distinct CDR3 sequences, roughly 13% found once. Source material: whole blood. These receptors were obtained from an adult who was a healthcare worker with PCR-confirmed SARS-CoV-2 infection or an uninfected control (not recorded which). CDR3s include the opening cysteine and the closing phenylalanine or tryptophan. A D gene is named only where the DNA matches it firmly. Size values are once, few and many counts, or a class for expanded clones, and some rows have none.

clone_size d_call j_call v_call cdr3_nt cdr3_aa
- TRBD2 TRBJ2-3 TRBV20-1 TGCAGTGCTTGGGCGGGAGCTAGACCAGATACGCAGTATTTT CSAWAGARPDTQYF
few TRBD2 TRBJ2-5 TRBV29-1 TGCAGCGTCGAAGGGACTAACCAAGAGACCCAGTACTTC CSVEGTNQETQYF
few - TRBJ1-3 TRBV11-3 TGTGCCAGCAGCCCGGGGGGGAGCTCTGGAAACACCATATATTTT CASSPGGSSGNTIYF
many - TRBJ1-5 TRBV20-1 TGCAGCCCTGCGGGGGCGGGTAGGGGCAATCAGCCCCAGCATTTT CSPAGAGRGNQPQHF
few TRBD1 TRBJ2-7 TRBV4-1 TGCGCCAGCAGCCGGACAGGCGGTTCCTACGAGCAGTACTTC CASSRTGGSYEQYF
few TRBD1 TRBJ2-3 TRBV9 TGTGCCAGCAGCGTTTCACAGGGGGCTATGAATACGCAGTATTTT CASSVSQGAMNTQYF
many - TRBJ2-3 TRBV10-3 TGTGCCATCAGGCCGGGGAATGGAGGAGATACGCAGTATTTT CAIRPGNGGDTQYF
few TRBD1 TRBJ2-1 TRBV7-8 TGTGCCAGCAGCCGTAGGACAGGTGGCGAGCAGTTCTTC CASSRRTGGEQFF
medium-sized - TRBJ2-7 TRBV18 TGTGCCAGCTCCCAGTTACCGGGACTCTCGCTTATCTCCTACGAGCAGTACTTC CASSQLPGLSLISYEQYF
- TRBD2 TRBJ2-1 TRBV12-3/TRBV12-4 TGTGCCAGCAGTTCCCCCCGAGTTGAAGCGGGGGGAGGGATATGGAATGAGCAGTTCTTC CASSSPRVEAGGGIWNEQFF
few - TRBJ1-1 TRBV6-2/TRBV6-3 TGTGCCAGCAGTCGACAGGCTTCGAACACTGAAGCTTTCTTT CASSRQASNTEAFF
few TRBD2 TRBJ2-5 TRBV28 TGTGCCAGCAGTTTTACACTCGGGACTAGCGGAGAGGAGACCCAGTACTTC CASSFTLGTSGEETQYF
many - TRBJ2-4 TRBV25-1 TGTGCCAGCAGTGAAGCCCGGGTTGGCGACATTCAGTACTTC CASSEARVGDIQYF
many TRBD2 TRBJ2-5 TRBV29-1 TGCGGGGGGCTAGCGGGAGTCGCCCAGTACTTC CGGLAGVAQYF
many - TRBJ1-1 TRBV6-2/TRBV6-3 TGTGCCAGCAGGTCAGGAGACGCTTTCTTT CASRSGDAFF
many - TRBJ2-5 TRBV28 TGTGCCAGCAGTTCGCCCAAAGAGACCCAGTACTTC CASSSPKETQYF